What follows are 20 T cell receptor beta chains derived from one specimen sequenced in a study of shared clonotypes between healthy human individuals. Only in-frame clones appear in the TCRdb table, and some are missing; sequencing was by immunoSEQ multiplex PCR. This sample has around 700,000 clones; around two thirds occur once, and the top ten carry 1.5% to 2%. Sequencing used memory CD4+ T cells sorted from blood. Specified subset: CD45RA-negative fraction. The receptors stem from a woman between 25 and 40 years old in good health.

Only a few counts were recorded for this clone. Other DNA sequences from this sample encode an identical CDR3 as well. V usage is TRBV28 and J usage is TRBJ1-4; the D is unclear. The CDR3 length is 14 residues. Deletions cut 8 bases from V and 0 bases from J, with 10 bases between. Germline V CDR1 and CDR2: MDHEN, SYDVKM. CDR3 loop: CASRTGTTNEKLFF. The CDR3 DNA sequence: TGTGCCAGCCGGACGGGGACAACTAATGAAAAACTGTTTTTT.

This clone was observed many times. The gene calls are TRBV6-1 and TRBJ1-5; TRBD1 might be the D (5 bases). CDR3 length equals 15 residues. Germline assignment: CDR1 MNHNS and CDR2 SASEGT. V dropped 10 bases and J dropped 2 bases, with 18 bases sitting between them. The CDR3 here is CATIVPGAGNQPQHF. CDR3 bases: TGTGCCACCATAGTCCCCGGGGCCGGCAATCAGCCCCAGCATTTT.

The chain recombines TRBV27 with TRBJ2-5; tentative D call: TRBD2 (6 bases). V lost 3 bases, J lost 1 base, and 18 bases lay in between. CDR3 length equals 17 residues. Germline V gene lookup returns CDR1 MNHEY and CDR2 SMNVEV (reference sequence). As DNA, the CDR3 is TGTGCCAGCAGTTTTATGGCGGGGAAAATGGGCCAAGAGACCCAGTACTTC. It yields the protein CASSFMAGKMGQETQYF.

The V gene is TRBV11-2, the J gene TRBJ2-7; 11 bases map to TRBD2. The CDR3 contains 17 residues. V lost 0 bases and J lost 3; bases outside the gene matches: 7. From germline, CDR1 is SGHAT and CDR2 FQNNGV. CDR3 residues: CASSLDRRTSGFYEQYF. The CDR3 DNA reads TGTGCCAGCAGCTTAGATCGGAGGACTAGCGGGTTCTACGAGCAGTACTTC.

The chain combines TRBV5-1 with TRBJ2-7; TRBD1 might be the D (5 bases). The length of the CDR3 is 14 residues. Germline V gene sequence: CDR1 SGHRS, CDR2 YFSETQ. Trimming left V 3 bases short and J 4 bases short, with 14 bases between. The CDR3 bases are TGCGCCAGCAGCTCCTCAGGGAACAGGTACGAGCAGTACTTC. This sequence encodes CASSSSGNRYEQYF.

V and J are TRBV9 and TRBJ1-1; TRBD1 is a possible D gene (6 bases). This CDR3 region has 15 residues. Trimming cost V 3 bases and J 4 bases, with 16 bases left between them. Germline V lookup: CDR1 SGDLS, CDR2 YYNGEE. Here the CDR3 reads CASSARGGGGTEAFF. CDR3 in DNA: TGTGCCAGCAGCGCCCGAGGGGGGGGAGGCACTGAAGCTTTCTTT.

V is TRBV14 and J is TRBJ1-4, with D hard to call. V lost 1 base and J 4 bases, leaving 13 bases between the germline ends. From germline, CDR1 is SGHDN and CDR2 FVKESK. The CDR3 is 16 residues long. CDR3 in amino acids: CASSQVSEWFNEKLFF. The DNA for the CDR3 is TGTGCCAGCAGCCAAGTTTCGGAATGGTTTAATGAAAAACTGTTTTTT.

J is TRBJ2-2 and V is TRBV29-1; TRBD2 might be the D (6 bases). Trimming shortened V by 7 bases and J by 6 bases, and 21 bases separated the two germline ends. The CDR3 loop spans 15 amino acids. Per the germline V gene, CDR1 is SQVTM and CDR2 is ANQGSEA. The CDR3 region has the DNA TGCAGCGCCGAAAATGGCGGGAATAAGCCCGGGGAGCTGTTTTTT. It yields the protein CSAENGGNKPGELFF.

The CDR3 coding sequence is TGTGCCAGCAGCCCGGGACGGCGGTCCTACGAGCAGTACTTC. Encoded protein: CASSPGRRSYEQYF. V gene TRBV4-2 combines with J gene TRBJ2-7; either TRBD1 or TRBD2 may supply D (5 bases each). The ends were cut back, 4 bases at V and 1 base at J, with 11 bases in the middle. This CDR3 region has 14 residues. CDR1 LGHNA and CDR2 YNFKEQ come from the germline V gene.

This clone was found once. The chain employs TRBV21-1 and TRBJ2-4; TRBD2 is taken as the D call from the table, unchecked against the DNA. TRBV21-1 is deemed a pseudogene. The CDR3 totals 20 residues. The CDR3 nucleotides read TGTGCCAGCAGCCAAAGTAGGGGACTAGCGGGAGAAAGGTGCGAAAACATTCAGTACTTC. Its protein is CASSQSRGLAGERCENIQYF.

The chain's CDR3 is CASRGREGRYNEQFF. The CDR3 DNA sequence: TGTGCCAGCAGGGGTCGGGAGGGCCGGTACAATGAGCAGTTCTTC. The chain uses TRBV6-5 and TRBJ2-1; 8 nucleotides match TRBD2. The V gene end was trimmed by 6 bases and the J gene end by 4 bases; junction bases not matched to a gene: 8. This CDR3 is 15 amino acids long. Germline V gene lookup returns CDR1 MNHEY and CDR2 SVGAGI.

This clone has ten or more counts. The chain is built from TRBV28 and TRBJ1-2; D might be TRBD1 (5 bases). Per germline, CDR1 MDHEN and CDR2 SYDVKM. The CDR3 runs to 15 residues. The germline V and J ends were trimmed by 2 bases and 5 bases, with 15 bases remaining between them. CDR3: CASSLGGFGAYGYTF. CDR3 in DNA: TGTGCCAGCAGTTTAGGAGGTTTCGGGGCGTATGGCTACACCTTC.

The chain links TRBV5-1 to TRBJ2-1; TRBD2 matches at 8 bases. V shed 1 base and J 7 bases; nucleotides not matched to a gene: 10. Germline lookup yields CDR1 SGHRS and CDR2 YFSETQ. The CDR3 is 16 residues long. The CDR3: CASSLWVSGMGNEQFF. The CDR3 region has the DNA TGCGCCAGCAGCTTGTGGGTTAGCGGGATGGGGAATGAGCAGTTCTTC.

This clone has more than one count but fewer than ten. The chain links TRBV4-2 to TRBJ1-1; a weak D match, TRBD1 (5 bases). Germline V lookup: CDR1 LGHNA, CDR2 YNFKEQ. The CDR3 length is 13 residues. V was clipped by 0 bases and J by 11 bases, with 13 bases between them. CDR3: CASSQDGAGPAFF. The CDR3 DNA sequence: TGTGCCAGCAGCCAAGATGGGGCAGGGCCGGCTTTCTTT.

This clone has a single count. The chain is built from TRBV7-2 and TRBJ1-2; D uncertain. Germline V gene sequence: CDR1 SGHTA, CDR2 FQGNSA. This CDR3 has 15 residues. The V gene lost 6 bases and the J gene lost 0 bases, with 14 bases spanning the gap. The CDR3 DNA sequence: TGTGCCAGCAGGCTCGTGGCTGAATCTAACTATGGCTACACCTTC. Protein product: CASRLVAESNYGYTF.

The chain joins TRBV6-9 to TRBJ1-5, with no clear D. This CDR3 spans 13 amino acids. Germline V CDR1 and CDR2: MNHGY, SVAAGI. V was trimmed by 3 bases and J by 2 bases, leaving 5 bases between them. Written as DNA, the CDR3 is TGTGCCAGCAGTTACTCTCGCAATCAGCCCCAGCATTTT. Translation gives CASSYSRNQPQHF.

This clone has only one observation. V and J are TRBV19 and TRBJ1-1, with D possibly being TRBD1 (5 bases). There are 15 residues in the CDR3. Trimming cost V 5 bases and J 0 bases, with 13 bases left between them. The germline V gene has CDR1 LNHDA and CDR2 SQIVND (reference sequence). CDR3 in DNA: TGTGCCAGTAGTTACAATCTCAGGGTGAACACTGAAGCTTTCTTT. It yields the protein CASSYNLRVNTEAFF.

The J gene is TRBJ2-2, the V gene TRBV29-1; D is unresolved. The CDR3 is made up of 11 amino acids. Germline CDR1 reads SQVTM; CDR2 reads ANQGSEA. Trimming removed 6 bases at V and 7 bases at J, with 9 bases between. CDR3 residues: CSVSAGGELFF. The CDR3 DNA reads TGCAGCGTCTCAGCTGGCGGGGAGCTGTTTTTT.

This clone has a handful of counts. Sequence at one end of the junction differs from germline and may be a read error. The V gene is TRBV27, the J gene TRBJ2-7; 9 bases agree with TRBD1. Germline CDR1 is MNHEY and CDR2 is SMNVEV (reference sequence). The CDR3 extends over 15 amino acids. The CDR3 protein is CASSSSGTGSPPSGF. CDR3 DNA: TGTGCCAGCAGTTCGTCCGGGACAGGGTCACCTCCGTCTGGCTTC.

This clone was seen a single time. This chain connects TRBV9 to TRBJ2-1, with 12 nucleotides matching TRBD2. V lost 4 bases and J lost 0; bases outside the gene matches: 2. Per the germline V gene, CDR1 is SGDLS and CDR2 is YYNGEE. The CDR3 runs 16 residues. CDR3 DNA: TGTGCCAGCAGCCGGACTAGCGGGACCTCCTACAATGAGCAGTTCTTC. Residues: CASSRTSGTSYNEQFF.